This entry lists 15 T cell receptor beta chains sequenced from one sample in a study of beta chain features in type 1 diabetes (dated by TCRdb to 2017 to 2018). The library was built by means of the immunoSEQ multiplex PCR assay. The High Capacity cDNA Reverse Transcription Kit was used to reverse transcribe all of the isolated RNA, meaning that expressed TCRB transcripts were what got sequenced. In TCRdb, the immuneACCESS table is reduced to in-frame sequences with V and J assigned. These tables do not hold every clone; where another copy was compared, an unresolved V gene accounts for under half, and the others remain unexplained. This sample comprises 130,000 to 150,000 clones, around 13% of them detected only once. Together, the top ten hold roughly 1.4% of the sample. Their specific antigens are unknown. Study-level results and caveats: A moderate but significant shortening of TCRB CDR3 length was observed in type 1 diabetes patients in all four CD4+ subsets.

The sequenced sample consisted of central memory CD4+ T cells from blood. These receptor sequences come from a man younger than 30 with type 1 diabetes.

This clone showed up just a few times. The V gene is TRBV9, the J gene TRBJ2-3, with D possibly being TRBD2 (7 bases). The CDR3 sequence is 15 residues long. Trimming removed 0 bases at V and 2 bases at J, with 10 bases between. Germline V gives CDR1 SGDLS, CDR2 YYNGEE. The CDR3 here is CASSVVAGATDTQYF. Written as DNA, the CDR3 is TGTGCCAGCAGCGTAGTGGCGGGGGCCACAGATACGCAGTATTTT.

This clone was picked up a small number of times. The V and J genes are TRBV9 and TRBJ1-1, with no clear D. Trimming pared 0 bases from V and 5 bases from J, leaving 8 bases between. This CDR3 has 13 residues. Germline CDR1 reads SGDLS; CDR2 reads YYNGEE. The CDR3 DNA reads as TGTGCCAGCAGCGTAGGGTGGTCAACTGAAGCTTTCTTT. Residues: CASSVGWSTEAFF.

This chain links TRBV30 with TRBJ2-3, with a possible D match to TRBD1 (5 bases). CDR1 is GTSNPN and CDR2 is SVGIG in the germline V gene (reference sequence). Trimming left V 6 bases short and J 2 bases short, with 15 bases between. This CDR3 is built from 14 residues. The CDR3 region is CACPGYANTDTQYF. The CDR3 DNA reads TGTGCCTGCCCAGGGTATGCAAACACAGATACGCAGTATTTT.

This rearrangement joins TRBV30 to TRBJ2-2, with a possible D match to TRBD2 (5 bases). This CDR3 comprises 13 residues. Per germline, CDR1 GTSNPN and CDR2 SVGIG (reference sequence). Between the trimmed V and J ends, which lost 0 bases and 6 bases, there was a span of 8 bases. CDR3 protein: CAWSVRGAGELFF. The CDR3 region has the DNA TGTGCCTGGAGTGTACGGGGTGCCGGGGAGCTGTTTTTT.

This clone has at least ten counts. The chain carries TRBV15 and TRBJ1-1; D call uncertain. Trimming left V 2 bases short and J 1 base short, with 5 bases between. CDR3 length: 13 amino acids. Germline values: CDR1 LNHNV, CDR2 YYDKDF (reference sequence). The CDR3 coding sequence is TGTGCCACCAGCAGATTGACGAACACTGAAGCTTTCTTT. Its translation: CATSRLTNTEAFF.

This clone was detected a few times. The rearrangement joins TRBV5-4 to TRBJ2-5, with D maybe TRBD2 (6 bases). CDR3 length: 15 amino acids. V was trimmed by 0 bases and J by 3 bases, leaving 12 bases between them. Per germline, CDR1 SGHNT and CDR2 YYREEE (reference sequence). The CDR3 here is CASSLAGTGKETQYF. CDR3 DNA: TGTGCCAGCAGCTTGGCCGGGACTGGCAAAGAGACCCAGTACTTC. The whole variable domain, filled in from reference TRBV5-4 and TRBJ2-5, reads ETGVTQSPTHLIKTRGQQVTLRCSSQSGHNTVSWYQQALGQGPQFIFQYYREEENGRGNFPPRFSGLQFPNYSSELNVNALELDDSALYLCASSLAGTGKETQYFGPGTRLLVL.

V and J are TRBV5-1 and TRBJ1-1; 8 bases fit TRBD1. CDR3 length: 14 residues. CDR1 is SGHRS, CDR2 YFSETQ, per germline. With V trimmed by 4 bases and J by 4 bases, 6 bases remained unmatched. CDR3 sequence: CASSVQGASTEAFF. In nucleotides, the CDR3 is TGCGCCAGCAGCGTCCAGGGGGCCAGCACTGAAGCTTTCTTT.

This clone was counted a few times. The rearrangement joins TRBV5-6 to TRBJ2-1; D is uncertain. The germline V gene has CDR1 SGHDT and CDR2 YYEEEE. CDR3 size: 12 residues. Trimming shortened V by 1 base and J by 6 bases, and 5 bases separated the two germline ends. In DNA form, the CDR3 reads TGTGCCAGCAGCTTGTGGGGCAATGAGCAGTTCTTC. Protein: CASSLWGNEQFF.

The sample holds a few counts of this clone. This chain connects TRBV7-9 to TRBJ1-1; a possible D gene is TRBD1 (6 bases). V was shortened by 5 bases and J by 1 base, with 11 bases between the two germline ends. The CDR3 length is 14 residues. Germline V gives CDR1 SEHNR, CDR2 FQNEAQ (reference sequence). CDR3 DNA: TGTGCCAGCAGCCAATTACAGGGGAACACTGAAGCTTTCTTT. This sequence encodes CASSQLQGNTEAFF.

The V gene is TRBV18, the J gene TRBJ1-1; no firm D call. CDR1 and CDR2 from the germline V gene are KGHSH and LQKENI. V was cut by 1 base and J by 3 bases, with 12 bases left in between. The CDR3 length is 15 residues. Here the CDR3 DNA reads TGTGCCAGCTCACCACTATCGGGTTGGGACACTGAAGCTTTCTTT. This codes for CASSPLSGWDTEAFF.

The J gene is TRBJ2-5, the V gene TRBV19, with D perhaps given as TRBD1 or TRBD2 (5 bases each). CDR1 is LNHDA and CDR2 is SQIVND in the germline V gene (reference sequence). V lost 3 bases and J 1 base, leaving 12 bases between the germline ends. The CDR3 is 15 residues long. For the CDR3, the DNA is TGTGCCAGTAGTATCGGGGCAGCCATCCAAGAGACCCAGTACTTC. It is translated as CASSIGAAIQETQYF.

This clone has more than one count but fewer than ten. The chain links TRBV28 to TRBJ1-1; 7 positions agree with TRBD1. This CDR3 has 14 residues. Germline CDR1 is MDHEN and CDR2 is SYDVKM. The V and J ends lost 7 bases and 2 bases, in that order; junction bases with no gene match: 7. The CDR3 sequence is CASTTGQSNTEAFF. CDR3 nucleotide sequence: TGTGCCAGCACCACGGGACAGTCAAACACTGAAGCTTTCTTT. Using reference TRBV28 and TRBJ1-1 for the parts outside the CDR3, the full variable domain is DVKVTQSSRYLVKRTGEKVFLECVQDMDHENMFWYRQDPGLGLRLIYFSYDVKMKEKGDIPEGYSVSREKKERFSLILESASTNQTSMYLCASTTGQSNTEAFFGQGTRLTVV.

The chain has TRBV6-6 and TRBJ2-3; D gene uncertain. Per the germline V gene, CDR1 is MNHNY and CDR2 is SVGAGI (reference sequence). Trimming stripped 7 bases from V and 3 bases from J, with 14 bases between. This CDR3 has 14 amino acids. CDR3 in amino acids: CASIPRSLTDTQYF. Written as DNA, the CDR3 is TGTGCCAGCATTCCTCGCAGTCTAACAGATACGCAGTATTTT.

This clone was recorded a few times. J is TRBJ2-1 and V is TRBV7-8; the match to TRBD1 covers 9 bases. Losses at the gene ends were 3 bases for V and 1 base for J; bases not matched to a gene: 1. The germline V gene has CDR1 SGHVS and CDR2 FQNEAQ. The CDR3 consists of 15 residues. This CDR3 reads CASSLTGGSYNEQFF. CDR3 bases: TGTGCCAGCAGCTTGACAGGGGGATCCTACAATGAGCAGTTCTTC.

The J gene is TRBJ1-2, the V gene TRBV28; 8 nucleotides agree with TRBD1. V gave up 6 bases and J gave up 6 bases; unmatched junction bases: 6. The CDR3 sequence is 13 residues long. Germline values: CDR1 MDHEN, CDR2 SYDVKM. DNA for the CDR3: TGTGCCAGCAGAGCGAAGACAGGGGATGGCTACACCTTC. Translating gives CASRAKTGDGYTF.